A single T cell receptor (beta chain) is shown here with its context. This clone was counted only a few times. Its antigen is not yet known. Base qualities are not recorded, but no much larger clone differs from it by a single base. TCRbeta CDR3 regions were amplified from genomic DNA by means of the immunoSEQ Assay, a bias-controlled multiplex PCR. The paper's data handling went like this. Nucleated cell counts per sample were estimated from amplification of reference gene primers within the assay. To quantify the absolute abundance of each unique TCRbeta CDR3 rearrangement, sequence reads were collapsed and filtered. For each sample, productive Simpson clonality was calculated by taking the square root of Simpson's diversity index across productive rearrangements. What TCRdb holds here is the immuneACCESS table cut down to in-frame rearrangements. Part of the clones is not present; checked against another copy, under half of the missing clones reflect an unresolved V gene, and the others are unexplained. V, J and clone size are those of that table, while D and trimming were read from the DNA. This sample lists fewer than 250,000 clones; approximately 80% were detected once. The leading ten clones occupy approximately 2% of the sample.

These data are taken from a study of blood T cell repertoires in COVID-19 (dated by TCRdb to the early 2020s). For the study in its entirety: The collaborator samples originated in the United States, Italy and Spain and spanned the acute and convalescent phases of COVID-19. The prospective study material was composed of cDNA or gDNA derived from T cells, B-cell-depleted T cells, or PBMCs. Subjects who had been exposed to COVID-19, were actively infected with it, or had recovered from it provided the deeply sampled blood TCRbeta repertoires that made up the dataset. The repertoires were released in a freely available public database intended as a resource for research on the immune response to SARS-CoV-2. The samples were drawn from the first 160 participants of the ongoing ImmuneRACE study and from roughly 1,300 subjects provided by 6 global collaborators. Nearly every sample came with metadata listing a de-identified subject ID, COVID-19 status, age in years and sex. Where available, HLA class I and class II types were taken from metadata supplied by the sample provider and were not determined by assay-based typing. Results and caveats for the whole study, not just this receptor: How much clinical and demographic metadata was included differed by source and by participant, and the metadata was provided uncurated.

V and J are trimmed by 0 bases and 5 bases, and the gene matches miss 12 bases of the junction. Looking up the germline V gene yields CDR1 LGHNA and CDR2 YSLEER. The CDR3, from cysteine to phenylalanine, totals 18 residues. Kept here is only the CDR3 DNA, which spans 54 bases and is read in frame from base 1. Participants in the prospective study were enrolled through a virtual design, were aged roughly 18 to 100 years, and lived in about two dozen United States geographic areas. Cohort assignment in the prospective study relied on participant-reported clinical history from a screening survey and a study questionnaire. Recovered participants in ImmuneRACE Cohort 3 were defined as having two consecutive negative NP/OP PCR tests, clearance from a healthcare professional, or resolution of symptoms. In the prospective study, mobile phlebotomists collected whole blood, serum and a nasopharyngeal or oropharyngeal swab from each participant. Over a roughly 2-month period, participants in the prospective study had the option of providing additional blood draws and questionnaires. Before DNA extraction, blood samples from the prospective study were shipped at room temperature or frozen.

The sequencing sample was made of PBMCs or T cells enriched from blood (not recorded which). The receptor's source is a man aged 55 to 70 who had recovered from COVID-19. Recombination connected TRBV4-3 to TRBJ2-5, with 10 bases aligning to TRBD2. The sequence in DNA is TGCGCCAGCAGCCAAGATCGTAGAATAGCGGGGGGCTGGGAGACCCAGTACTTC. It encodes CASSQDRRIAGGWETQYF.